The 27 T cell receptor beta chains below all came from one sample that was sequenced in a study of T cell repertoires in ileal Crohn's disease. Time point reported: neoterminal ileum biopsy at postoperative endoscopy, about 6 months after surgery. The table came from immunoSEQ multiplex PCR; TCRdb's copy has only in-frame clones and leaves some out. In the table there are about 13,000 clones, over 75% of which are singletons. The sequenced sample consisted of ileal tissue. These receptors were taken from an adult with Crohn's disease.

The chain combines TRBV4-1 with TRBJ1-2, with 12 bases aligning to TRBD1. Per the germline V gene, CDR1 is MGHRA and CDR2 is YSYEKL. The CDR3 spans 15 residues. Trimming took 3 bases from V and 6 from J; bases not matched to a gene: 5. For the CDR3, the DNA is TGCGCCAGCAGCCATTCGGGACAGGGGGCGAATGGCTACACCTTC. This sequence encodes CASSHSGQGANGYTF.

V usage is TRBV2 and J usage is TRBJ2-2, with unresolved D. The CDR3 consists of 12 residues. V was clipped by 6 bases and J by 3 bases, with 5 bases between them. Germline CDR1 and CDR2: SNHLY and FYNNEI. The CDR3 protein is CASRTYTGELFF. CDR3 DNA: TGTGCCAGCAGAACATACACCGGGGAGCTGTTTTTT.

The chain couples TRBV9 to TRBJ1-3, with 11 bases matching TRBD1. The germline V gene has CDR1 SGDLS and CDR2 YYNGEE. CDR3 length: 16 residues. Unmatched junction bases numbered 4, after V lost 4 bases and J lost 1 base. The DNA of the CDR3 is TGTGCCAGCAGCACCAGGGACAGGGGGTCTGGAAACACCATATATTTT. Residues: CASSTRDRGSGNTIYF.

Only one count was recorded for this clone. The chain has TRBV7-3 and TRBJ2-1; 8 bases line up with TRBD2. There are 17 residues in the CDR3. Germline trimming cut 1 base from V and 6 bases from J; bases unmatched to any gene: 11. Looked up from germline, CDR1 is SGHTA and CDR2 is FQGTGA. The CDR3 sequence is CASSLSVTAGESNEQFF. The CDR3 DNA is TGTGCCAGCAGCTTAAGTGTAACAGCGGGAGAATCCAATGAGCAGTTCTTC.

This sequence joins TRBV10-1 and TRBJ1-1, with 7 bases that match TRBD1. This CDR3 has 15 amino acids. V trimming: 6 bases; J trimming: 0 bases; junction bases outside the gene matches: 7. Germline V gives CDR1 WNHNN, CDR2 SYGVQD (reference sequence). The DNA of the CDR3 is TGCGCCAGCAGCCCTAGAGGGGGCTTGAACACTGAAGCTTTCTTT. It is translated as CASSPRGGLNTEAFF.

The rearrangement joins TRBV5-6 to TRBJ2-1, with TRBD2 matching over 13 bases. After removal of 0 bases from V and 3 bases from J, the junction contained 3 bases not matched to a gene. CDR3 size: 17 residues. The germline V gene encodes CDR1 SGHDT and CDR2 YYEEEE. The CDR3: CASSLGTSGSVYNEQFF. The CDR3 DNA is TGTGCCAGCAGCTTGGGGACTAGCGGGAGTGTCTACAATGAGCAGTTCTTC.

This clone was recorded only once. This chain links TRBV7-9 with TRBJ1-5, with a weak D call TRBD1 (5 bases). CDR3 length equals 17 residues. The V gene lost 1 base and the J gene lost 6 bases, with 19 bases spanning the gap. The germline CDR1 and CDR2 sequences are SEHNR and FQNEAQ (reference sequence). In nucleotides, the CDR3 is TGTGCCAGCAGCTTAGAAACTGGGCAGGGCTTGGGTCAGCCCCAGCATTTT. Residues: CASSLETGQGLGQPQHF.

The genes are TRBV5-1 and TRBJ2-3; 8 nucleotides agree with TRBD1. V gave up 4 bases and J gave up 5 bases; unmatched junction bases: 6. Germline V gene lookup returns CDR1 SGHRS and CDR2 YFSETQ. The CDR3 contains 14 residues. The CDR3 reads CASSADRARDTQYF. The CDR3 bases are TGCGCCAGCAGCGCGGACAGGGCGCGAGATACGCAGTATTTT.

The CDR3, as DNA: TGCGCCAGCAGGTCAGGGGGTAAAGATACGCAGTATTTT. Translated: CASRSGGKDTQYF. V gene TRBV5-1 combines with J gene TRBJ2-3; 7 nucleotides match TRBD1. V was pared by 5 bases and J by 5 bases, with 5 bases of the junction left unmatched. CDR3 size: 13 residues. The germline CDR1 and CDR2 sequences are SGHRS and YFSETQ.

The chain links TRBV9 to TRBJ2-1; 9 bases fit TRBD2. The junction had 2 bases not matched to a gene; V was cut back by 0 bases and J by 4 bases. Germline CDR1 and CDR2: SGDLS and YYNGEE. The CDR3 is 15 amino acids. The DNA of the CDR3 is TGTGCCAGCAGCGTAGTTGCGGGAGGGTACAATGAGCAGTTCTTC. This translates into CASSVVAGGYNEQFF.

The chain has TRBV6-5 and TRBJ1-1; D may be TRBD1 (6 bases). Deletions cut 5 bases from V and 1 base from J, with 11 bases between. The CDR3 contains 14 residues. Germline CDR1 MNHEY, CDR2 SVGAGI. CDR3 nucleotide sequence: TGTGCCAGCAGTATCGACAGGAGGAACACTGAAGCTTTCTTT. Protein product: CASSIDRRNTEAFF.

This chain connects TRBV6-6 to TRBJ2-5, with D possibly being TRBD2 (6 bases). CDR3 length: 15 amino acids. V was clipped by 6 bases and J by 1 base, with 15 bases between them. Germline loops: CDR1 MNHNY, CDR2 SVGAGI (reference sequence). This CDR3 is CASSPLGTPQETQYF. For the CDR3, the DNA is TGTGCCAGCAGCCCACTAGGGACTCCCCAAGAGACCCAGTACTTC.

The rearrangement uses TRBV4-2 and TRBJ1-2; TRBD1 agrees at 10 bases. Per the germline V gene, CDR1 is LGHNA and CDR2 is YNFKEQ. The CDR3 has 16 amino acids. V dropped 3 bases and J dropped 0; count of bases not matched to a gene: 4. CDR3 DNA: TGTGCCAGCAGCCAGGACAGGGGGGCAGCTAACTATGGCTACACCTTC. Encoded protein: CASSQDRGAANYGYTF.

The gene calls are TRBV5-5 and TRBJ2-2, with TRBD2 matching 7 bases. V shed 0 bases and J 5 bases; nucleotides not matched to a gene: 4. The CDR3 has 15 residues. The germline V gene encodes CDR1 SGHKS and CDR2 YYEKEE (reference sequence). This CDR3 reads CASSLGGGRTGELFF. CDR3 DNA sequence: TGTGCCAGCAGCTTGGGCGGGGGAAGAACCGGGGAGCTGTTTTTT.

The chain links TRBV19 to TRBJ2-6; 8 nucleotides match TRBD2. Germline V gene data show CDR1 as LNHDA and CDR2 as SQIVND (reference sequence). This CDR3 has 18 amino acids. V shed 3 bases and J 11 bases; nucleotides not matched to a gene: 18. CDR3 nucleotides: TGTGCCAGTAGTATGAGCGGGAGACATCCTCTCTGGGGCCACGTCCTGACTTTC. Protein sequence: CASSMSGRHPLWGHVLTF. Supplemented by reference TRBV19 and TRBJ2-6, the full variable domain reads DGGITQSPKYLFRKEGQNVTLSCEQNLNHDAMYWYRQDPGQGLRLIYYSQIVNDFQKGDIAEGYSVSREKKESFPLTVTSAQKNPTAFYLCASSMSGRHPLWGHVLTFGAGSRLTVL.

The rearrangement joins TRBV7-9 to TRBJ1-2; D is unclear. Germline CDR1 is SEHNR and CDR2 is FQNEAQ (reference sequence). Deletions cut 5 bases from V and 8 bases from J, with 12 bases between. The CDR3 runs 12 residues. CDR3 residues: CASSTGPGGYTF. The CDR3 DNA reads TGTGCCAGCAGCACCGGGCCGGGGGGCTACACCTTC.

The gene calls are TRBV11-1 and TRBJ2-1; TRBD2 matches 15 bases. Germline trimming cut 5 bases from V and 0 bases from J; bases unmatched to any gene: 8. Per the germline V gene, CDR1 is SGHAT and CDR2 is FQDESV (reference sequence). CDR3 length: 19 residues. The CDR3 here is CASSLTGTSGGPSYNEQFF. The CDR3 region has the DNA TGTGCCAGCAGCCTAACCGGGACTAGCGGGGGGCCCTCCTACAATGAGCAGTTCTTC.

The CDR3 is CASGWTGGTDTQYF. The CDR3 DNA follows: TGTGCCAGCGGCTGGACAGGGGGCACAGATACGCAGTATTTT. This chain joins TRBV6-5 and TRBJ2-3; 9 positions match TRBD1. This CDR3 has 14 amino acids. Germline lookup yields CDR1 MNHEY and CDR2 SVGAGI. V lost 8 bases to trimming and J lost 1 base; unmatched junction nucleotides: 4.

The CDR3 bases are TGCGCCAGCAGCCTACCAAGCGGGGGGGGCTCGAATGAGCAGTTCTTC. This sequence encodes CASSLPSGGGSNEQFF. V usage is TRBV5-1 and J usage is TRBJ2-1, with 10 bases matching TRBD2. Per the germline V gene, CDR1 is SGHRS and CDR2 is YFSETQ. J gave up 7 bases and V 4 bases, and 11 bases lay outside the gene matches. This CDR3 spans 16 amino acids. The entire variable domain, with the rest obtained from reference TRBV5-1 and TRBJ2-1, is as follows: KAGVTQTPRYLIKTRGQQVTLSCSPISGHRSVSWYQQTPGQGLQFLFEYFSETQRNKGNFPGRFSGRQFSNSRSEMNVSTLELGDSALYLCASSLPSGGGSNEQFFGPGTRLTVL.

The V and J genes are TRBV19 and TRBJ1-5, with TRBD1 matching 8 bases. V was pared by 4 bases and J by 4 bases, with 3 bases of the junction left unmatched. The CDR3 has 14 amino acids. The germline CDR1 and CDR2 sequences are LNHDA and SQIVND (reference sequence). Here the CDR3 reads CASSTGGRNQPQHF. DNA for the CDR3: TGTGCCAGTAGTACAGGGGGCAGGAATCAGCCCCAGCATTTT.

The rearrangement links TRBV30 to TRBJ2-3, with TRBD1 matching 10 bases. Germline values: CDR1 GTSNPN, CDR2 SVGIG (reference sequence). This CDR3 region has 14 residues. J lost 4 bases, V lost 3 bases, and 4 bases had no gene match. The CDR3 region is CAWSDGQGADTQYF. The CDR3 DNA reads TGTGCCTGGAGCGACGGACAGGGGGCAGATACGCAGTATTTT.

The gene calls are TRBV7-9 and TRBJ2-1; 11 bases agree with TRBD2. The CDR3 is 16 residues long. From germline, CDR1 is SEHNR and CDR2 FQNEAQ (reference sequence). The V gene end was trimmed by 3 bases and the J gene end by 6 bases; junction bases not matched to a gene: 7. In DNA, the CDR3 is TGTGCCAGCAGCTTCCGACTAGCGGGAAATTCCAATGAGCAGTTCTTC. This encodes CASSFRLAGNSNEQFF. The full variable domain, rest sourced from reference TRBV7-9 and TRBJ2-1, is DTGVSQNPRHKITKRGQNVTFRCDPISEHNRLYWYRQTLGQGPEFLTYFQNEAQLEKSRLLSDRFSAERPKGSFSTLEIQRTEQGDSAMYLCASSFRLAGNSNEQFFGPGTRLTVL.

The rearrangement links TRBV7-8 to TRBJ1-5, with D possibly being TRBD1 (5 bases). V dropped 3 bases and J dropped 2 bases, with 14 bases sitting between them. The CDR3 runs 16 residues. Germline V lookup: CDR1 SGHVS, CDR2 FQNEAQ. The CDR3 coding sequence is TGTGCCAGCAGCTTCAACAACGGGGGAGGCAATCAGCCCCAGCATTTT. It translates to CASSFNNGGGNQPQHF.

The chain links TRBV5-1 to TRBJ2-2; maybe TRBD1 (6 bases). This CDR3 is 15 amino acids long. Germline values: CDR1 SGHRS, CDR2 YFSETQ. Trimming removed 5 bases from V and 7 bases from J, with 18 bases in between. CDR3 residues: CASRKTGPTGGELFF. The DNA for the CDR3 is TGCGCCAGCAGAAAGACAGGCCCTACAGGCGGGGAGCTGTTTTTT.

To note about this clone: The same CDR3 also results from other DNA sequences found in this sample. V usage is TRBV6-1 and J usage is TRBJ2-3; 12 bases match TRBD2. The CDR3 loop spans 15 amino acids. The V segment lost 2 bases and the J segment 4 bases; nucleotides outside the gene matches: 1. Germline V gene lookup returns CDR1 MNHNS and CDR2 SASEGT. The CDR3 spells CASSELAGGPDTQYF. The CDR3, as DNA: TGTGCCAGCAGTGAACTAGCGGGGGGGCCAGATACGCAGTATTTT.

The CDR3 DNA is TGTGCCAGCTCACCACCGACAGGGATAACCTACAATGAGCAGTTCTTC. Translating gives CASSPPTGITYNEQFF. This sequence joins TRBV18 and TRBJ2-1, with TRBD1 matching over 7 bases. The CDR3 sequence is 16 residues long. Per germline, CDR1 KGHSH and CDR2 LQKENI. V dropped 0 bases and J dropped 2; count of bases not matched to a gene: 4.

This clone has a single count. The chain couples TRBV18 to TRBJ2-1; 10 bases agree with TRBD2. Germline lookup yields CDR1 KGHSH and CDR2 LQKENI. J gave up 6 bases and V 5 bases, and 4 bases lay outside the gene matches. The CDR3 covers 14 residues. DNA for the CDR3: TGTGCCAGCTCATCGGGACTAGCGACCAATGAGCAGTTCTTC. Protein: CASSSGLATNEQFF.